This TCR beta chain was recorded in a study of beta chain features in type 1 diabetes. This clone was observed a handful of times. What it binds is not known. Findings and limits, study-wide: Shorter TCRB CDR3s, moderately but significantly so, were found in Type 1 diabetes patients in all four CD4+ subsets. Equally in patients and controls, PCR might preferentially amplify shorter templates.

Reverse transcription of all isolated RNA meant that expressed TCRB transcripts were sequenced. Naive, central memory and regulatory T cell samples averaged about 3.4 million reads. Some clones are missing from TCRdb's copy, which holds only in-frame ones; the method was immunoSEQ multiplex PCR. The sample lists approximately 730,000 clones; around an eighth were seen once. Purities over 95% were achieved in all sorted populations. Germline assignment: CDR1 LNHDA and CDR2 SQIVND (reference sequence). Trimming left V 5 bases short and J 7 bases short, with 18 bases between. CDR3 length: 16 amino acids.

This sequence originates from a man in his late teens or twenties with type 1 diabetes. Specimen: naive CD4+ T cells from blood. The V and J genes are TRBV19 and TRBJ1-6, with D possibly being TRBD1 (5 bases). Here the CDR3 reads CASSPQRGESNSPLHF. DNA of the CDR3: TGTGCCAGTAGTCCCCAAAGGGGCGAGTCGAATTCACCCCTCCACTTT.